This T cell receptor beta chain was retrieved from a study of blood T cells in healthy people across ages. Study results and limitations: Per-million-T-cell TCR beta diversity fell roughly linearly with age.

This clonotype came up a few times. Its antigen remains unknown. Each sample used at least 7 million PBMCs. The authors ran a second PCR of 7 to 11 cycles using a sample-barcoded 5' primer and a J-beta primer mix. Every cDNA molecule carried a tag from a template-switch adaptor bearing 12 random nucleotides. From each sample, at least 2.5 million paired-end reads containing CDR3 were obtained. TCRdb used MiXCR to reprocess the 5' RACE reads, holding one entry per CDR3 protein. Among about 690,000 distinct CDR3 sequences, less than 45% were seen once, and the ten largest hold around 30%. The sample was blood. This sequence was found in a man at least 80 years old in good health.

The chain's CDR3 is CATSAPQGAVSGANVLTF. Written as DNA, the CDR3 is TGTGCCACCAGTGCCCCGCAGGGGGCCGTCTCTGGGGCCAACGTCCTGACTTTC. The chain employs TRBV24-1 and TRBJ2-6; 8 bases fit TRBD1. CDR1 and CDR2 (germline): KGHDR, SFDVKD. With 5 bases clipped from V and 0 bases from J, the junction kept 8 bases outside the gene matches. There are 18 residues in the CDR3.